These 24 T cell receptor beta chains share one sample of origin, sequenced in a study of identical twins. TCRdb recomputed calls from the 5' RACE reads with MiXCR, one row per CDR3 protein. The sample includes about 490,000 distinct CDR3 sequences, roughly 15% of them seen just once. These data also featured in a second study, about yellow fever vaccine responses in identical twins.

Source material: CD4+ T cells sorted from blood. The receptors here all came from a woman younger than 30 in good health.

V and J are TRBV5-1 and TRBJ1-1, with 8 bases aligning to TRBD1. The CDR3 covers 15 residues. With 4 bases clipped from V and 4 bases from J, the junction kept 9 bases outside the gene matches. The germline gives CDR1 SGHRS, CDR2 YFSETQ. The CDR3, as DNA: TGCGCCAGCAGCCCGAGGACAGGGTCGGTCACTGAAGCTTTCTTT. Translation gives CASSPRTGSVTEAFF. Complete variable domain (other parts from reference TRBV5-1 and TRBJ1-1): KAGVTQTPRYLIKTRGQQVTLSCSPISGHRSVSWYQQTPGQGLQFLFEYFSETQRNKGNFPGRFSGRQFSNSRSEMNVSTLELGDSALYLCASSPRTGSVTEAFFGQGTRLTVV.

CDR3 bases: TGTGCCAGCAGTCCTAGACCCGAGGAAAAACTGTTTTTT. Protein sequence: CASSPRPEEKLFF. The chain combines TRBV2 with TRBJ1-4; no clear D gene. CDR3 length equals 13 residues. Germline values: CDR1 SNHLY, CDR2 FYNNEI. With 5 bases removed from V and 8 bases from J, the gap between germline ends came to 12 bases.

This clonotype was detected a few times. The chain combines TRBV11-2 with TRBJ2-1; D gene unclear. CDR1 and CDR2 from the germline V gene are SGHAT and FQNNGV. The ends were cut back, 4 bases at V and 10 bases at J, with 11 bases in the middle. The CDR3 is 12 amino acids. CDR3 protein: CASSSYINEQFF. In nucleotides, the CDR3 is TGTGCCAGCAGCTCCTACATCAACGAGCAGTTCTTC.

This clonotype was detected a few times. The junction departs from germline at one end; a sequencing error may be responsible. This CDR3 is CASSEGGLADF. CDR3 nucleotide sequence: TGTGCCAGCAGTGAAGGGGGACTAGCGGACTTC. The rearrangement joins TRBV2 to TRBJ2-7; 11 bases align to TRBD2. Germline CDR1 is SNHLY and CDR2 is FYNNEI. There are 11 residues in the CDR3.

This clonotype appeared a few times. The V and J genes are TRBV2 and TRBJ2-1; perhaps D is TRBD1 or TRBD2 (5 bases each). The germline V gene has CDR1 SNHLY and CDR2 FYNNEI. This CDR3 contains 15 residues. Trimming removed 8 bases from V and 5 bases from J, with 19 bases in between. CDR3 in amino acids: CASGQEGTKHNEQFF. The CDR3 DNA reads TGTGCCAGCGGCCAGGAAGGGACGAAGCACAATGAGCAGTTCTTC. The full variable domain, rest sourced from reference TRBV2 and TRBJ2-1, is EPEVTQTPSHQVTQMGQEVILRCVPISNHLYFYWYRQILGQKVEFLVSFYNNEISEKSEIFDDQFSVERPDGSNFTLKIRSTKLEDSAMYFCASGQEGTKHNEQFFGPGTRLTVL.

J is TRBJ2-3 and V is TRBV7-3, with 8 bases lining up with TRBD2. Looked up from germline, CDR1 is SGHTA and CDR2 is FQGTGA. V was clipped by 5 bases and J by 2 bases; unmatched bases: 6. The CDR3 has 15 amino acids. The CDR3 protein is CASSVAGWFTDTQYF. CDR3 DNA: TGTGCCAGCAGCGTAGCGGGATGGTTCACAGATACGCAGTATTTT.

The gene calls are TRBV5-1 and TRBJ1-6; 7 nucleotides align to TRBD1. Germline V gene lookup returns CDR1 SGHRS and CDR2 YFSETQ. V was pared by 4 bases and J by 6 bases, with 4 bases of the junction left unmatched. The CDR3 extends over 14 amino acids. This chain's CDR3 is CASSAGTVNSPLHF. As DNA, the CDR3 is TGCGCCAGCAGCGCCGGGACAGTTAATTCACCCCTCCACTTT. The variable domain in full, with the rest retrieved from reference TRBV5-1 and TRBJ1-6, is KAGVTQTPRYLIKTRGQQVTLSCSPISGHRSVSWYQQTPGQGLQFLFEYFSETQRNKGNFPGRFSGRQFSNSRSEMNVSTLELGDSALYLCASSAGTVNSPLHFGNGTRLTVT.

The chain couples TRBV12-3 or TRBV12-4 to TRBJ2-2; 8 bases fit TRBD2. J gave up 6 bases and V 3 bases, and 3 bases lay outside the gene matches. The CDR3 extends over 14 amino acids. The CDR3 is CASSFGLASGELFF. CDR3 nucleotide sequence: TGTGCCAGCAGTTTCGGACTAGCCTCCGGGGAGCTGTTTTTT.

The CDR3 reads CASSQDGTSGLSYEQYV. The DNA of the CDR3 is TGTGCCAGCAGCCAAGATGGTACTAGCGGGTTATCCTACGAGCAGTACGTC. The V and J genes are TRBV4-2 and TRBJ2-7, with TRBD2 matching over 9 bases. Germline CDR1 LGHNA, CDR2 YNFKEQ. This CDR3 has 17 residues. Trimming at V came to 0 bases and at J to 1 base, leaving 7 bases not matched to a gene.

This clonotype occurred many times. The chain combines TRBV12-3 or TRBV12-4 with TRBJ1-3; D call uncertain. Trimming removed 6 bases at V and 4 bases at J, with 19 bases between. CDR3 length equals 16 residues. In DNA, the CDR3 is TGTGCCAGCAGCACCCTTGGCTCTGCCCTGGGAAACACCATATATTTT. Translation: CASSTLGSALGNTIYF.

The chain links TRBV20-1 to TRBJ2-2; no clear D gene. This CDR3 comprises 16 residues. V was shortened by 3 bases and J by 0 bases, with 14 bases between the two germline ends. CDR1 is DFQATT and CDR2 is SNEGSKA in the germline V gene (reference sequence). CDR3 DNA sequence: TGCAGTGCTAGCCCCCCGGGCAGATCGAACACCGGGGAGCTGTTTTTT. Translation gives CSASPPGRSNTGELFF.

This clonotype appeared a few times. The chain is built from TRBV4-1 and TRBJ2-3, with D unclear. Germline V lookup: CDR1 MGHRA, CDR2 YSYEKL. The CDR3 sequence is 14 residues long. The V and J ends lost 2 bases and 2 bases respectively, with 8 bases between them. CDR3 sequence: CASSQNRFTDTQYF. The CDR3 DNA reads as TGCGCCAGCAGCCAAAATAGGTTCACAGATACGCAGTATTTT.

The table lists this clonotype with a few counts. V is TRBV24-1 and J is TRBJ2-1, with 7 bases aligning to TRBD1. V lost 9 bases to trimming and J lost 2 bases; unmatched junction nucleotides: 6. This CDR3 contains 14 residues. Germline-derived CDR1 and CDR2 are KGHDR and SFDVKD. The CDR3 protein is CATSNRGPYNEQFF. Here the CDR3 DNA reads TGTGCCACCTCCAACAGGGGCCCCTACAATGAGCAGTTCTTC.

This clonotype was detected a few times. The genes are TRBV29-1 and TRBJ1-3; D is unresolved. The CDR3 consists of 12 residues. V shed 2 bases and J shed 7 bases, with 9 bases lying between them. Germline CDR1 is SQVTM and CDR2 is ANQGSEA. CDR3 in amino acids: CSVESTGNTIYF. CDR3 DNA: TGCAGCGTTGAAAGTACGGGGAACACCATATATTTT.

In this sample, this clonotype turned up a few times. This chain uses TRBV7-2 with TRBJ2-2; 9 bases are a match to TRBD2. There are 14 residues in the CDR3. CDR1 and CDR2 (germline): SGHTA, FQGNSA. V lost 4 bases to trimming and J lost 8 bases; unmatched junction nucleotides: 5. CDR3 sequence reads: CASSSGLASGELFF. The CDR3 DNA sequence: TGTGCCAGCAGCTCGGGACTAGCATCAGGGGAGCTGTTTTTT.

The gene calls are TRBV20-1 and TRBJ2-1; 8 nucleotides align to TRBD2. CDR3 length equals 14 residues. Germline lookup yields CDR1 DFQATT and CDR2 SNEGSKA (reference sequence). The V segment lost 5 bases and the J segment 7 bases; nucleotides outside the gene matches: 10. CDR3: CSAFTSGSSNEQFF. The DNA of the CDR3 is TGCAGTGCTTTTACTAGCGGAAGCTCAAATGAGCAGTTCTTC.

This clonotype has just a few counts. V gene TRBV10-3 combines with J gene TRBJ2-2; D remains unclear. V was pared by 4 bases and J by 5 bases, with 17 bases between. From germline, CDR1 is ENHRY and CDR2 SYGVKD. This CDR3 comprises 16 residues. The CDR3 protein is CAISGPGLVVTGELFF. The CDR3 DNA is TGTGCCATCAGTGGCCCCGGGTTGGTAGTGACCGGGGAGCTGTTTTTT.

The chain employs TRBV12-3 or TRBV12-4 and TRBJ2-7; 8 positions match TRBD1. CDR3 length: 16 amino acids. V shed 3 bases and J 2 bases; nucleotides not matched to a gene: 9. DNA for the CDR3: TGTGCCAGCAGTTTTTCAGGGACAGGTAGGACCTACGAGCAGTACTTC. It is translated as CASSFSGTGRTYEQYF.

There are many counts of this clonotype. The genes are TRBV27 and TRBJ2-1; 14 positions agree with TRBD2. CDR1 MNHEY and CDR2 SMNVEV come from the germline V gene (reference sequence). This CDR3 is built from 16 residues. The J segment lost 4 bases and the V segment lost 10 bases, leaving 9 bases of the junction unmatched. DNA for the CDR3: TGTGCCACCGGACTAGCGGGGGGAACCTTGTACAATGAGCAGTTCTTC. As protein: CATGLAGGTLYNEQFF.

The chain employs TRBV6-5 and TRBJ2-1, with D tentatively TRBD2 (5 bases). This CDR3 region has 12 residues. Deletions cut 6 bases from V and 8 bases from J, with 11 bases between. Germline V gene sequence: CDR1 MNHEY, CDR2 SVGAGI. The CDR3 DNA reads TGTGCCAGCAGCAGGACGAGGGATGAGCAGTTCTTC. It yields the protein CASSRTRDEQFF.

This clonotype has only a few counts. This chain joins TRBV7-2 and TRBJ2-5, with 10 bases fitting TRBD2. J was trimmed by 5 bases and V by 1 base; bases with no gene match: 4. The length of the CDR3 is 15 residues. The germline gives CDR1 SGHTA, CDR2 FQGNSA. The CDR3 region has the DNA TGTGCCAGCAGCTTAGTGGGACTAGCGAAGGAGACCCAGTACTTC. Its protein is CASSLVGLAKETQYF.

The chain employs TRBV12-3 or TRBV12-4 and TRBJ2-7; D ambiguous. The V end was cut by 1 base, the J end by 4 bases, with 11 bases between. The CDR3 has 14 amino acids. The CDR3 DNA is TGTGCCAGCAGTTTAGGAGGTGGACGTTACGAGCAGTACGTC. This encodes CASSLGGGRYEQYV.

The chain has TRBV10-3 and TRBJ2-1, with TRBD2 matching 13 bases. V trimming: 0 bases; J trimming: 1 base; junction bases outside the gene matches: 6. This CDR3 spans 19 amino acids. Per germline, CDR1 ENHRY and CDR2 SYGVKD. This CDR3 reads CAISESRGLAGRSYNEQFF. The CDR3 nucleotides read TGTGCCATCAGTGAGTCGAGGGGACTAGCGGGAAGATCCTACAATGAGCAGTTCTTC.

A few counts support this clonotype. V usage is TRBV10-3 and J usage is TRBJ2-4, with D possibly matching TRBD1 (6 bases). The ends were cut back, 3 bases at V and 0 bases at J, with 15 bases in the middle. The length of the CDR3 is 17 residues. From germline, CDR1 is ENHRY and CDR2 SYGVKD. In DNA, the CDR3 is TGTGCCATCAGTGAAAAGGGACAAACGCTAGCCAAAAACATTCAGTACTTC. It specifies CAISEKGQTLAKNIQYF.